This T cell receptor beta chain was recorded in a study of identical twins. MiXCR, run by TCRdb on the 5' RACE reads, gives a single entry per CDR3 protein. The profile covers some 1,600,000 distinct CDR3 sequences, with around 33% appearing a single time and under 0.35% taken by the ten largest. The CDR3 spans 14 residues. The V and J ends lost 6 bases and 10 bases, in that order; junction bases with no gene match: 10. Germline V CDR1 and CDR2: MNHEY, SMNVEV (reference sequence). This clonotype was obtained from a newborn girl in good health. The chain joins TRBV27 to TRBJ2-1; 9 nucleotides match TRBD1. Material: cord blood. CDR3 amino acids: CASSRDRVVTEQFF. CDR3 nucleotide sequence: TGTGCCAGCAGCCGGGACAGGGTCGTTACGGAGCAGTTCTTC.